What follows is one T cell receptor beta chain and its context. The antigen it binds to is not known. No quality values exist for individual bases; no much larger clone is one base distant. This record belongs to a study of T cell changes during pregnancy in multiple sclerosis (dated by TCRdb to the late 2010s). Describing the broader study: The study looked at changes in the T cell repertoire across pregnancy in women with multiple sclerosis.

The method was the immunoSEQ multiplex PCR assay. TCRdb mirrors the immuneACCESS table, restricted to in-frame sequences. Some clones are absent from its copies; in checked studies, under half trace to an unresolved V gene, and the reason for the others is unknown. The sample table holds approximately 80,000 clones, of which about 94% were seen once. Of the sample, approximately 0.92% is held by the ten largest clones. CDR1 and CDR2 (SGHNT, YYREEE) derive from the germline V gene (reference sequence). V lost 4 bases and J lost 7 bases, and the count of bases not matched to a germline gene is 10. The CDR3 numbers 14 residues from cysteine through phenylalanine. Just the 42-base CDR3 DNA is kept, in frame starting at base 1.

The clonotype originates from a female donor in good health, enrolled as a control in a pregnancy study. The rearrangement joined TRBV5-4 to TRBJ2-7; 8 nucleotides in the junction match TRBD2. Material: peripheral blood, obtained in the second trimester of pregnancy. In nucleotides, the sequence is TGTGCCAGCAGCCCCGGGGGGGGAAATCTGGAGCAGTACTTC. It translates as CASSPGGGNLEQYF.